This T cell receptor (beta chain) was captured in a study of response to subunit inactivated influenza vaccine. This clonotype appeared a few times. TCRdb used MiXCR to reprocess the RT-PCR reads, holding one entry per CDR3 protein. The sample has some 850,000 distinct CDR3 sequences; around 18% are singletons. The germline CDR1 and CDR2 sequences are LGHNA and YNFKEQ. The CDR3 contains 13 residues. The V gene lost 0 bases and the J gene lost 7 bases, with 8 bases spanning the gap. V is TRBV4-2 and J is TRBJ2-3; TRBD1 might be the D (5 bases). The sequencing here drew on PBMCs from blood, taken about 5 days after vaccination. This clonotype was obtained from a man over 45 who received an inactivated influenza vaccine. This CDR3 reads CASSQDRVNTQYF. The CDR3 coding sequence is TGTGCCAGCAGCCAAGACAGGGTTAATACGCAGTATTTT.